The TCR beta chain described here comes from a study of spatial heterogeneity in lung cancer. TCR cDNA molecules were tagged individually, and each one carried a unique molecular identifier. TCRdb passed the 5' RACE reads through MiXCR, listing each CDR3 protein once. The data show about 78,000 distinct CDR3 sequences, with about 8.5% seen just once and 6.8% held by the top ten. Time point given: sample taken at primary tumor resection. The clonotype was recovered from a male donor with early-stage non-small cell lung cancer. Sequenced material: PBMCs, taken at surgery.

The CDR3: CASSRQGRDYEQYF. The CDR3, as DNA: TGTGCCAGCAGTCGACAGGGACGGGACTACGAGCAGTACTTC. The chain is built from TRBV12-3 or TRBV12-4 and TRBJ2-7, with 7 positions matching TRBD1. CDR3 length: 14 amino acids. V was clipped by 5 bases and J by 3 bases; unmatched bases: 7.